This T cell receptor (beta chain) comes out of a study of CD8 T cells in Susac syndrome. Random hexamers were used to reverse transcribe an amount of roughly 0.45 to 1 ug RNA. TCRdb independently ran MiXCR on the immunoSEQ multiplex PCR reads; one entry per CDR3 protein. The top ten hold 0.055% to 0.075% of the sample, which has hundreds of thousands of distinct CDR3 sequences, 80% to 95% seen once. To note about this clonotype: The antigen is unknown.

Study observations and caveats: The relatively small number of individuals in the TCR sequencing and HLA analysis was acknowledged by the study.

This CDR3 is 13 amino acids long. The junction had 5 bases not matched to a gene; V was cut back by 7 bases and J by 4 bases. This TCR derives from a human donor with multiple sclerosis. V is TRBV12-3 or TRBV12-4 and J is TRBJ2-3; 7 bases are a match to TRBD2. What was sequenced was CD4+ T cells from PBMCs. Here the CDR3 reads CASKRDVADTQYF. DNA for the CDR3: TGTGCCAGCAAGCGGGATGTGGCAGATACGCAGTATTTT.